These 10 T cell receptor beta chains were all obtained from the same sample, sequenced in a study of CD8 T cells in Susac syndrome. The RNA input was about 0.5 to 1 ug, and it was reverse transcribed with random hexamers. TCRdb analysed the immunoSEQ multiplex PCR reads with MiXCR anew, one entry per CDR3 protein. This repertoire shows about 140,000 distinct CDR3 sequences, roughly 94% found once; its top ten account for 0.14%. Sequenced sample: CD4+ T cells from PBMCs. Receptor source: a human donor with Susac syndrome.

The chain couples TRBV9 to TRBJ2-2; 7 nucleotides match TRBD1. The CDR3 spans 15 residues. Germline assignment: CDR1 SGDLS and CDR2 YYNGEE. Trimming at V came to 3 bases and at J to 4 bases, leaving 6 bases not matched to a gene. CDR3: CASSERGQLTGELFF. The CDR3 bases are TGTGCCAGCAGCGAGAGGGGACAGCTCACCGGGGAGCTGTTTTTT.

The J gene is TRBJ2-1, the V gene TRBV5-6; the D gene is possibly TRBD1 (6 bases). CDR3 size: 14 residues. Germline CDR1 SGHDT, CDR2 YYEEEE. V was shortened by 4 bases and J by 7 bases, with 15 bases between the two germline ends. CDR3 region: CASSPDRGFNEQFF. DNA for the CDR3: TGTGCCAGCAGCCCGGACAGAGGGTTTAATGAGCAGTTCTTC.

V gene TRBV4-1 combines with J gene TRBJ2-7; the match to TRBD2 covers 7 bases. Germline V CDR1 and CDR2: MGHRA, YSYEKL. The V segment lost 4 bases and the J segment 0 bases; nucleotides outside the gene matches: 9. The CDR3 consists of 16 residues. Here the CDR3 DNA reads TGCGCCAGCAGCCTAGATGTGGCTAGCGGCTCCTACGAGCAGTACTTC. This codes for CASSLDVASGSYEQYF.

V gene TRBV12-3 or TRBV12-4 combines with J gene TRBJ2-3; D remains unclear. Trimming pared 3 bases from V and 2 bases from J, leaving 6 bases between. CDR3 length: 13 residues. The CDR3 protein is CASSFPNTDTQYF. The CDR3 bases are TGTGCCAGCAGTTTTCCAAACACAGATACGCAGTATTTT.

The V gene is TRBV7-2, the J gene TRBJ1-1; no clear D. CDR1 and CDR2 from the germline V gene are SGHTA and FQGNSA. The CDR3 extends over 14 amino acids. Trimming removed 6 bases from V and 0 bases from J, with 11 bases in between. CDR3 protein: CASSKGRMNTEAFF. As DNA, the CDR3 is TGTGCCAGCAGTAAAGGACGTATGAACACTGAAGCTTTCTTT.

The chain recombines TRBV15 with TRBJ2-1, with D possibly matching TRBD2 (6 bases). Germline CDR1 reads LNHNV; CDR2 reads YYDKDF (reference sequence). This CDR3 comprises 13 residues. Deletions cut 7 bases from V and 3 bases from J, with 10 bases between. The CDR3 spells CATTGLNYNEQFF. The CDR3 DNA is TGTGCCACCACGGGACTCAACTACAATGAGCAGTTCTTC.

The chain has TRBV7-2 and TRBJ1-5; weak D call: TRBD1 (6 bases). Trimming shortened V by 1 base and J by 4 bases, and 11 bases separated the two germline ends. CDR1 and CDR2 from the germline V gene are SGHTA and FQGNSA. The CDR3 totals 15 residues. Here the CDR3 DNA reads TGTGCCAGCAGCTTAGTCAGGGGTGGAAATCAGCCCCAGCATTTT. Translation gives CASSLVRGGNQPQHF.

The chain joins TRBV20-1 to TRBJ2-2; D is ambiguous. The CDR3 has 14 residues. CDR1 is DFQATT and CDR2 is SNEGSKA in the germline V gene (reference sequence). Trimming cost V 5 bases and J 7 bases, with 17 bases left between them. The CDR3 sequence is CSAPTRRGLGELFF. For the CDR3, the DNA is TGCAGTGCTCCTACCCGGCGAGGCCTCGGGGAGCTGTTTTTT.

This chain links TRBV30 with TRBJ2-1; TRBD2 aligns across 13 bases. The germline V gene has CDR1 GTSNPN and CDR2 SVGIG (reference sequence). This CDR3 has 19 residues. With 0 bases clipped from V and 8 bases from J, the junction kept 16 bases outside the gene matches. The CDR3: CAWSVKAPGLAGTAYEQFF. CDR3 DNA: TGTGCCTGGAGTGTCAAGGCGCCGGGACTAGCGGGGACCGCCTATGAGCAGTTCTTC.

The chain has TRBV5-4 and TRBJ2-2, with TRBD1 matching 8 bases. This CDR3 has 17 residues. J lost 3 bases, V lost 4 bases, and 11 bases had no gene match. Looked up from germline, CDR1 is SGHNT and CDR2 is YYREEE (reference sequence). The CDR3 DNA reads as TGTGCCAGCAGCGAGAAGACAGGGGCCATTTACACCGGGGAGCTGTTTTTT. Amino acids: CASSEKTGAIYTGELFF.